This TCR beta chain was observed in a study of blood T cells in healthy people across ages. General observations from the study: Higher diversity and more naive CD4+ cells were features of long-lived donors, compared to aged donors. Naive T cell percentage showed a strong correlation with the diversity of TCR beta.

This CDR3 has 14 amino acids. Between the trimmed V and J ends, which lost 6 bases and 2 bases, there was a span of 14 bases. CDR1 and CDR2 (germline): DFQATT, SNEGSKA (reference sequence). Peripheral blood was drawn, ten milliliters per donor. The use of a sample-barcoded 5' primer and a J-beta primer mix characterized a second PCR of 7 to 11 cycles. Each cDNA molecule was tagged by a template-switch adaptor that had 12 random nucleotides. TCRdb itself ran the 5' RACE reads through MiXCR, one entry per CDR3 protein. Of under 1,000,000 distinct CDR3 sequences detected, 35% to 40% appear once; the ten largest clones hold over 10%. This clonotype was counted a few times. The antigen is not known.

Input material: blood. The gene calls are TRBV20-1 and TRBJ1-5; D gene uncertain. The sequence was collected from a man younger than 35 in good health. Written as DNA, the CDR3 is TGCAGTGCCAGAAACCATGGGGGCAATCAGCCCCAGCATTTT. This codes for CSARNHGGNQPQHF.